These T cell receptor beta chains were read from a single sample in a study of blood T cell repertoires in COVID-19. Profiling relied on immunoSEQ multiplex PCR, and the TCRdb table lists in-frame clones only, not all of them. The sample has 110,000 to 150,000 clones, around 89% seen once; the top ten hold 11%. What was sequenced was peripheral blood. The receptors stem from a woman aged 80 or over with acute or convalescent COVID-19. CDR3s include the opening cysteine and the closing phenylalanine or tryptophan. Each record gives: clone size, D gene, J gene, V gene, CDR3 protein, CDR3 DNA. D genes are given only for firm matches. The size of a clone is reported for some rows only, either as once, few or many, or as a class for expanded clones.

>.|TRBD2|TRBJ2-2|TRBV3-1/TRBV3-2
CASSRTSGINTGELFF
TGTGCCAGCAGCCGGACTAGCGGGATTAACACCGGGGAGCTGTTTTTT
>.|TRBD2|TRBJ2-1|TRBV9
CASSPVRSGGYNEQFF
TGTGCCAGCAGCCCCGTACGTAGCGGGGGCTACAATGAGCAGTTCTTC
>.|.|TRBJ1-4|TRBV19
CASSISQRGEKLFF
TGTGCCAGTAGTATATCGCAACGCGGTGAAAAACTGTTTTTT
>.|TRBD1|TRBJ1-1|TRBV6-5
CASSYSTGRNTEAFF
TGTGCCAGCAGTTACTCGACAGGGCGGAACACTGAAGCTTTCTTT
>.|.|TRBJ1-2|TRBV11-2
CASSPAGGYGYTF
TGTGCCAGCAGCCCGGCAGGTGGCTATGGCTACACCTTC
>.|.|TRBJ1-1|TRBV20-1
CSASAGARTEAFF
TGCAGTGCTAGTGCAGGGGCGCGAACTGAAGCTTTCTTT
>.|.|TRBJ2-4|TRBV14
CASSQDLAKNIQYF
TGTGCCAGCAGCCAAGATCTAGCCAAAAACATTCAGTACTTC
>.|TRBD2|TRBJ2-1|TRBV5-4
CASSAGLAGYNEQFF
TGTGCCAGCAGCGCGGGACTAGCGGGGTACAATGAGCAGTTCTTC
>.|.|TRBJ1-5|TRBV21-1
CASSNGTALSQHF
TGTGCCAGCAGCAATGGGACAGCCCTTTCCCAGCATTTT
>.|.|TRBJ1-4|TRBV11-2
CASSLGLQGWLFF
TGTGCCAGCAGCTTAGGATTACAGGGATGGTTGTTTTTT
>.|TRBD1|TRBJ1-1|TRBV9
CASSKAPQGADTEAFF
TGTGCCAGCAGCAAGGCCCCACAGGGGGCCGACACTGAAGCTTTCTTT
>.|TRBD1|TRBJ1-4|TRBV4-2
CASSPRDRGIEKLFF
TGTGCCAGCAGCCCCCGCGACAGGGGTATTGAAAAACTGTTTTTT
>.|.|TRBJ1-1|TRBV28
CASSSGQNERAFF
TGTGCCAGCAGTTCAGGACAGAACGAGCGAGCTTTCTTT
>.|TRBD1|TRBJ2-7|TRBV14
CASSPGQGAYEQYF
TGTGCCAGCAGCCCCGGACAGGGGGCGTACGAGCAGTACTTC
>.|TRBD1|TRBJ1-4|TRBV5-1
CASSLDGTGGIGKLFF
TGCGCCAGCAGCTTGGACGGGACAGGAGGAATTGGGAAACTGTTTTTT
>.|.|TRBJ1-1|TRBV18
CASSPSMNTEAFF
TGTGCCAGCTCACCTTCCATGAACACTGAAGCTTTCTTT
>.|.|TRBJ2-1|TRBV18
CASSPWQGMNEQFF
TGTGCCAGCTCACCATGGCAGGGGATGAATGAGCAGTTCTTC
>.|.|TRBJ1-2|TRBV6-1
CASSEAGDYGYTF
TGTGCCAGCAGTGAAGCAGGGGACTATGGCTACACCTTC
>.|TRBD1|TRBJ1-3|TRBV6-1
CASSEGQGSGNTIYF
TGTGCCAGCAGTGAAGGACAGGGATCTGGAAACACCATATATTTT
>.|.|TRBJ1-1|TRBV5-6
CASSFRRGPEAFF
TGTGCCAGCAGCTTCAGGAGGGGACCTGAAGCTTTCTTT
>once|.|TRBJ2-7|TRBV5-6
CASNDLTGSPYEQYF
TGTGCCAGCAACGATTTAACAGGGAGCCCCTACGAGCAGTACTTC
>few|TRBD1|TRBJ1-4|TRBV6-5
CASSYSPGQGAEKLFF
TGTGCCAGCAGTTACTCGCCGGGACAGGGGGCTGAAAAACTGTTTTTT
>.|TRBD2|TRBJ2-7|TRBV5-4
CASSLDSGASYEQYF
TGTGCCAGCAGCTTGGATAGCGGGGCCTCCTACGAGCAGTACTTC
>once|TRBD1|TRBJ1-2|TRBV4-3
CASSPGQGPYGYTF
TGCGCCAGCAGCCCGGGACAGGGACCCTATGGCTACACCTTC
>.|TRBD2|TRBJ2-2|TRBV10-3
CAISDSGVGGELFF
TGTGCCATCAGTGACAGCGGGGTGGGCGGGGAGCTGTTTTTT
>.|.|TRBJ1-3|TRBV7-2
CASSLGLRNTIYF
TGTGCCAGCAGCTTAGGTTTGCGGAACACCATATATTTT
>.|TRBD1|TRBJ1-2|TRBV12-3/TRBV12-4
CASSWTGVGYTF
TGTGCCAGCAGTTGGACAGGGGTAGGCTACACCTTC